This TCR beta chain was documented in a study of blood T cell repertoires in COVID-19. At the level of the study: The United States, Italy and Spain provided the acute and convalescent COVID-19 samples.

Assay: immunoSEQ multiplex PCR; the TCRdb copy retains only in-frame clones and omits some. Here the sample spans about 140,000 clones, more than 75% being singletons. J was trimmed by 5 bases and V by 6 bases; bases with no gene match: 9. CDR3 length equals 15 residues. Germline assignment: CDR1 SNHLY and CDR2 FYNNEI. This chain joins TRBV2 and TRBJ2-1; 8 positions agree with TRBD2. Source material: peripheral blood. This clonotype was sampled from a woman of 80 years or more with acute or convalescent COVID-19. DNA of the CDR3: TGTGCCAGCAGGGGGGCTAGCGGGCAGGACAATGAGCAGTTCTTC. This codes for CASRGASGQDNEQFF. Combining the CDR3 with reference TRBV2 and TRBJ2-1 gives the whole variable domain EPEVTQTPSHQVTQMGQEVILRCVPISNHLYFYWYRQILGQKVEFLVSFYNNEISEKSEIFDDQFSVERPDGSNFTLKIRSTKLEDSAMYFCASRGASGQDNEQFFGPGTRLTVL.